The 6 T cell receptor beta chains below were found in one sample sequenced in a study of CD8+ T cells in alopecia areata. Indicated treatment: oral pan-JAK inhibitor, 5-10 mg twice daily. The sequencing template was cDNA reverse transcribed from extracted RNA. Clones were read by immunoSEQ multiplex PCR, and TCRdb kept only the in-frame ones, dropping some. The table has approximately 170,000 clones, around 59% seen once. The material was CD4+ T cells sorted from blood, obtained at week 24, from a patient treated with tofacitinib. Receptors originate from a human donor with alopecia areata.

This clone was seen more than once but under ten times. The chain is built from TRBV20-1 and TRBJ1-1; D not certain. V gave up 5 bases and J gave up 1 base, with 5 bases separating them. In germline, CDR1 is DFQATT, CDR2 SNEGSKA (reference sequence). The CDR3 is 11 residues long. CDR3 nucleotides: TGCAGTGCTTTAGAGAACACTGAAGCTTTCTTT. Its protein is CSALENTEAFF.

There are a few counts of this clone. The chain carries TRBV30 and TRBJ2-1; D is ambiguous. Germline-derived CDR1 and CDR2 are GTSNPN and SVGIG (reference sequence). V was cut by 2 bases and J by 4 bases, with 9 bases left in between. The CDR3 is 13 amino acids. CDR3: CAWSRFDYNEQFF. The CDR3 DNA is TGTGCCTGGAGTCGGTTCGATTACAATGAGCAGTTCTTC.

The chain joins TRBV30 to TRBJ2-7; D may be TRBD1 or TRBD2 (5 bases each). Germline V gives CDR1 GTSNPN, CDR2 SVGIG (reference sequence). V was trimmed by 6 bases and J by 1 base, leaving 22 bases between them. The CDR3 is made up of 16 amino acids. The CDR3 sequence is CACSGTRLRGSYEQYF. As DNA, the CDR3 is TGTGCCTGTTCAGGGACCCGCCTGAGGGGATCCTACGAGCAGTACTTC.

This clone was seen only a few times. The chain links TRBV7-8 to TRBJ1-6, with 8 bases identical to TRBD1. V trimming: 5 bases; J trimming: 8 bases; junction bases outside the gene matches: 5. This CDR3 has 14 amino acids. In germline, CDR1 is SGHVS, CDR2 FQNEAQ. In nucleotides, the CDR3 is TGTGCCAGCAGCCCAAGGACAGGGTATTCACCCCTCCACTTT. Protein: CASSPRTGYSPLHF. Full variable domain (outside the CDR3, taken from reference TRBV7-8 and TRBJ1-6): GAGVSQSPRYKVAKRGQDVALRCDPISGHVSLFWYQQALGQGPEFLTYFQNEAQLDKSGLPSDRFFAERPEGSVSTLKIQRTQQEDSAVYLCASSPRTGYSPLHFGNGTRLTVT.

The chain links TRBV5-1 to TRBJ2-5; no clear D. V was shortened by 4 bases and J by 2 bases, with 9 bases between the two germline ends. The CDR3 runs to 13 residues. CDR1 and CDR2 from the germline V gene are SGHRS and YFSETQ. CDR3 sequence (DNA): TGCGCCAGCAGCCTATCTAAACAAGAGACCCAGTACTTC. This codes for CASSLSKQETQYF.

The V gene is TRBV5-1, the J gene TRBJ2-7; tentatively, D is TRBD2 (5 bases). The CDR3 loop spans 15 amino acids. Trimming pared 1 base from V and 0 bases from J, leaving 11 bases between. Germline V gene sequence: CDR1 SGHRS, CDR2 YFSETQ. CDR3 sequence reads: CASSLSSAGSYEQYF. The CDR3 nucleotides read TGCGCCAGCAGCTTGTCTTCCGCGGGCTCCTACGAGCAGTACTTC.